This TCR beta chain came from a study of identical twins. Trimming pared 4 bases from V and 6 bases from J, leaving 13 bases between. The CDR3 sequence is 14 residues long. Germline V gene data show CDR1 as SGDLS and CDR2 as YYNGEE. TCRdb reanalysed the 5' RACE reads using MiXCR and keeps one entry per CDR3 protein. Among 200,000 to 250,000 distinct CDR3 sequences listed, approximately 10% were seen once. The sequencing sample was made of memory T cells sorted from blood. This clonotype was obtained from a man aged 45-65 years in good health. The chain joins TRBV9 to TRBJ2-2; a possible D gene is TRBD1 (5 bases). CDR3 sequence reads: CASSPRGAPGELFF. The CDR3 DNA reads TGTGCCAGCAGCCCCCGTGGGGCGCCCGGGGAGCTGTTTTTT.